A selection of T cell receptor beta chains follows, all from one sample in a study of cytotoxic CD8 clonotypes in ibrutinib-treated CLL. The table came from immunoSEQ multiplex PCR; TCRdb's copy has only in-frame clones and leaves some out. The sample comprises around 310,000 clones, approximately 80% of which are singletons, and roughly 7% rests with the top ten. Sequenced material: PBMCs, taken before ibrutinib treatment. The receptors were gathered from a human donor with chronic lymphocytic leukemia. CDR3s include the opening cysteine and the closing phenylalanine or tryptophan. A D gene is named only where the DNA matches it firmly. Size tells how often a clone was seen (once, few, many) or the class of an expanded clone, and some rows leave it out.

j_call	v_call	clone_size	d_call	cdr3_aa	cdr3_nt
TRBJ2-7	TRBV18	few	TRBD1	CASSPDRGRGSYEQYF	TGTGCCAGCTCACCCGACAGGGGGCGGGGTTCCTACGAGCAGTACTTC
TRBJ1-2	TRBV9	NA	NA	CASSARDHPYGYTF	TGTGCCAGCAGCGCTCGGGACCACCCCTATGGCTACACCTTC
TRBJ2-1	TRBV9	NA	NA	CASSTTRGGTTEYNEQFF	TGTGCCAGCAGCACTACCAGAGGGGGGACTACAGAATACAATGAGCAGTTCTTC
TRBJ2-3	TRBV27	NA	TRBD2	CASTPIGTSGTDTQYF	TGTGCCAGCACTCCTATCGGGACTAGCGGAACAGATACGCAGTATTTT
TRBJ2-1	TRBV7-6	NA	TRBD2	CASSRTSGSLPAMEQFF	TGTGCCAGCAGCCGAACGAGCGGGAGTTTACCTGCTATGGAGCAGTTCTTC
TRBJ2-1	TRBV7-2	NA	TRBD2	CASSGSGSPFYNEQFF	TGTGCCAGCAGCGGAAGCGGGAGCCCCTTTTACAATGAGCAGTTCTTC
TRBJ2-1	TRBV14	NA	NA	CASSSLGHEQFF	TGTGCCAGCAGCTCCCTGGGCCATGAGCAGTTCTTC
TRBJ2-2	TRBV28	few	TRBD1	CASQTRTGGSGELFF	TGTGCCAGCCAAACGCGGACAGGGGGCTCCGGGGAGCTGTTTTTT
TRBJ2-1	TRBV28	NA	NA	CASSLSTINEQFF	TGTGCCAGCAGTTTGTCGACTATCAATGAGCAGTTCTTC
TRBJ2-5	TRBV20-1	NA	NA	CSASLVGTQYF	TGCAGTGCCAGCCTAGTAGGGACCCAGTACTTC
TRBJ1-1	TRBV11-2	NA	NA	CASSLAFLRDRYTEAFF	TGTGCCAGCAGCTTAGCTTTTCTTAGGGACCGCTACACTGAAGCTTTCTTT
TRBJ2-7	TRBV7-6	NA	NA	CASSLGQAAYEQYF	TGTGCCAGCAGCTTAGGACAGGCCGCCTACGAGCAGTACTTC
TRBJ2-2	TRBV6-5	NA	TRBD2	CASSTSGTNTGELFF	TGTGCCAGCAGTACTAGCGGGACGAACACCGGGGAGCTGTTTTTT
TRBJ1-2	TRBV4-2	NA	NA	CASSQVVGGYGYTF	TGTGCCAGCAGCCAAGTTGTAGGAGGCTATGGCTACACCTTC
TRBJ2-7	TRBV9	NA	NA	CASSVLAFSYEQYF	TGTGCCAGCAGCGTACTAGCCTTCTCCTACGAGCAGTACTTC
TRBJ2-3	TRBV14	NA	NA	CASSQEPGASTDTQYF	TGTGCCAGCAGCCAAGAACCGGGAGCAAGCACAGATACGCAGTATTTT
TRBJ2-7	TRBV19	NA	NA	CASGNFYEQYF	TGTGCCAGCGGAAATTTCTACGAGCAGTACTTC
TRBJ2-7	TRBV14	NA	NA	CASSWTAGLVVQYF	TGTGCCAGCAGCTGGACAGCCGGCCTAGTAGTGCAGTACTTC
TRBJ2-1	TRBV4-1	NA	TRBD2	CASSRELAGRAYNEQFF	TGCGCCAGCAGCCGCGAACTAGCGGGGCGAGCCTACAATGAGCAGTTCTTC
TRBJ1-1	TRBV30	NA	NA	CAWSRWVWTEAFF	TGTGCCTGGAGTAGGTGGGTGTGGACTGAAGCTTTCTTT
TRBJ2-7	TRBV6-1	NA	TRBD1	CASSANRDRTYEQYF	TGTGCCAGCAGTGCTAACCGGGACAGGACCTACGAGCAGTACTTC
TRBJ2-7	TRBV5-4	NA	TRBD2	CASSDGLAGMEQYF	TGTGCCAGCAGCGACGGACTAGCGGGAATGGAGCAGTACTTC
TRBJ1-1	TRBV19	NA	NA	CASSIRGGTEAFF	TGTGCCAGTAGTATTAGGGGGGGCACTGAAGCTTTCTTT
TRBJ2-7	TRBV6-5	NA	NA	CASSYEPGAYEQYF	TGTGCCAGCAGTTACGAGCCGGGGGCCTACGAGCAGTACTTC
TRBJ2-4	TRBV5-4	NA	NA	CASREGGKNIQYF	TGTGCCAGCAGGGAAGGGGGCAAAAACATTCAGTACTTC
TRBJ2-7	TRBV7-9	NA	TRBD1	CASSLGTGGIWEQYF	TGTGCCAGCAGCTTAGGGACAGGGGGCATTTGGGAGCAGTACTTC
TRBJ2-1	TRBV7-8	NA	TRBD2	CASSLAGLAGVNNEQFF	TGTGCCAGCAGCTTAGCCGGATTAGCGGGAGTAAACAATGAGCAGTTCTTC
TRBJ1-1	TRBV7-6	NA	NA	CASSLIGDGGTEAFF	TGTGCCAGCAGCTTGATAGGAGATGGCGGCACTGAAGCTTTCTTT
TRBJ2-7	TRBV11-2	NA	NA	CASSSAPTSTYEQYF	TGTGCCAGCAGCTCCGCTCCGACTAGTACCTACGAGCAGTACTTC
TRBJ1-4	TRBV7-2	NA	NA	CASTTGGRGEKLFF	TGTGCCAGCACTACGGGCGGAAGGGGTGAAAAACTGTTTTTT
TRBJ1-2	TRBV2	NA	TRBD1	CASSLNRDRAGYTF	TGTGCCAGCAGTCTCAACCGGGACAGGGCCGGCTACACCTTC
TRBJ1-2	TRBV5-4	NA	NA	CASSLDGSGYTF	TGTGCCAGCAGCTTAGATGGCAGCGGCTACACCTTC
TRBJ2-5	TRBV7-9	NA	TRBD2	CASSLTSGVLKTQYF	TGTGCCAGCAGCTTGACTAGCGGGGTTTTGAAGACCCAGTACTTC
TRBJ2-3	TRBV7-8	NA	NA	CASSVGTSTDTQYF	TGTGCCAGCAGCGTAGGGACTAGCACAGATACGCAGTATTTT
TRBJ2-7	TRBV18	NA	NA	CASSPPGAPSEQYF	TGTGCCAGCTCACCCCCCGGGGCCCCCTCCGAGCAGTACTTC
TRBJ2-1	TRBV4-3	NA	NA	CASSPGTWPYNEQFF	TGCGCCAGCAGCCCTGGGACTTGGCCTTACAATGAGCAGTTCTTC
TRBJ1-1	TRBV7-8	NA	NA	CASSNGEAFF	TGTGCCAGCAGCAACGGGGAAGCTTTCTTT
TRBJ2-5	TRBV4-1	NA	TRBD1	CASSHPRDRDQETQYF	TGCGCCAGCAGCCACCCCCGGGACAGGGACCAAGAGACCCAGTACTTC
TRBJ2-1	TRBV6-5	NA	TRBD2	CASSYTASGNNEQFF	TGTGCCAGCAGTTACACGGCTAGCGGGAACAATGAGCAGTTCTTC
TRBJ1-1	TRBV19	NA	NA	CASSIFGIEAFF	TGTGCCAGTAGTATTTTCGGCATCGAAGCTTTCTTT
TRBJ2-7	TRBV6-5	NA	TRBD1	CASRRQGATGEQYF	TGTGCCAGCAGGAGACAGGGGGCGACGGGGGAGCAGTACTTC
TRBJ2-7	TRBV4-3	NA	NA	CASSQDRPPTYEQYF	TGCGCCAGCAGCCAAGATCGGCCACCTACCTACGAGCAGTACTTC
TRBJ2-1	TRBV7-8	NA	TRBD2	CASSTRLAAPKHEQFF	TGTGCCAGCAGCACGCGACTAGCGGCCCCGAAGCATGAGCAGTTCTTC
TRBJ1-5	TRBV6-1	once	TRBD1	CASSGQGLNQPQHF	TGTGCCAGCAGTGGACAGGGGCTTAATCAGCCCCAGCATTTT
TRBJ2-2	TRBV7-3	NA	NA	CASSLMGAAGELFF	TGTGCCAGCAGCTTAATGGGTGCCGCCGGGGAGCTGTTTTTT
TRBJ2-3	TRBV6-5	NA	NA	CASSTVTDTQYF	TGTGCCAGCAGTACAGTTACAGATACGCAGTATTTT
TRBJ2-7	TRBV29-1	NA	NA	CSVRQAYEQYF	TGCAGCGTCCGACAGGCCTACGAGCAGTACTTC
TRBJ2-7	TRBV19	NA	NA	CASSMRPTYEQYF	TGTGCCAGTAGTATGCGGCCCACCTACGAGCAGTACTTC
TRBJ2-7	TRBV11-2	once	NA	CASSADRYGSYEQYF	TGTGCCAGCAGCGCCGACAGATATGGGTCCTACGAGCAGTACTTC
TRBJ2-2	TRBV14	NA	NA	CASSQDSLTGELFF	TGTGCCAGCAGCCAAGATTCTCTGACCGGGGAGCTGTTTTTT
TRBJ2-1	TRBV5-6	NA	NA	CASSPHRINEQFF	TGTGCCAGCAGCCCACATAGGATTAATGAGCAGTTCTTC
TRBJ1-1	TRBV7-3	NA	TRBD1	CASSWAGTGVQKEKTEAFF	TGTGCCAGCAGTTGGGCCGGGACAGGGGTGCAGAAAGAGAAAACTGAAGCTTTCTTT
TRBJ1-1	TRBV15	once	TRBD1	CATSGPTGVPTEAFF	TGTGCCACCAGCGGGCCGACAGGGGTGCCCACTGAAGCTTTCTTT
TRBJ1-2	TRBV20-1	NA	NA	CSATSGYGYTF	TGCAGTGCTACTTCGGGCTATGGCTACACCTTC
TRBJ2-7	TRBV28	NA	TRBD1	CASRDRGLYEQYF	TGTGCCAGCAGGGACAGGGGACTCTACGAGCAGTACTTC
TRBJ2-7	TRBV5-4	few	TRBD1	CASSFAPGQGGYEQYF	TGTGCCAGCAGCTTCGCCCCGGGACAGGGGGGCTACGAGCAGTACTTC
TRBJ2-2	TRBV6-6	few	TRBD1	CASSYSQGSTGELFF	TGTGCCAGCAGTTACTCACAGGGGTCCACCGGGGAGCTGTTTTTT